The present T cell receptor (beta chain) was sequenced within a study of blood T cells in healthy people across ages. A second roughly 6 to 12 cycle PCR used barcoded and J-beta primers. MiXCR was run by TCRdb on the 5' RACE reads, yielding one entry per CDR3 protein. This table has hundreds of thousands of distinct CDR3 sequences, around 68% appearing once. The sample holds one count of this clonotype. Its antigen is still unknown. Study-level findings and limits: Older age went with lower TCR beta diversity per million T cells, in a roughly linear way.

Trimming pared 2 bases from V and 3 bases from J, leaving 14 bases between. The CDR3 runs to 16 residues. Germline-derived CDR1 and CDR2 are SGHTA and FQGNSA. The chain has TRBV7-2 and TRBJ1-5; D is uncertain. The TCR sequence derives from a man aged 25-45 years in good health. Sequenced: blood. CDR3 coding DNA: TGTGCCAGCAGCTTAACGTCCGGAGGGAACAATCAGCCCCAGCATTTT. It yields the protein CASSLTSGGNNQPQHF.